One T cell receptor beta chain is described in this entry. For the second PCR, which ran for about 6 to 12 cycles, a sample-barcoded 5' primer and a J-beta primer mix were used. TCRdb recomputed calls from the 5' RACE reads with MiXCR, one row per CDR3 protein. This sample has about 1,500,000 distinct CDR3 sequences, with about 40% found just once. This record comes from a study of blood T cells in healthy people across ages. The germline V gene encodes CDR1 MDHEN and CDR2 SYDVKM. With V trimmed by 5 bases and J by 10 bases, 8 bases remained unmatched. This CDR3 is 13 amino acids long. This clonotype originated in a woman younger than 35 in good health. V and J are TRBV28 and TRBJ2-1; 7 bases are shared with TRBD1. The specimen sequenced was blood. The CDR3 sequence is CASSRPRDREQFF. For the CDR3, the DNA is TGTGCCAGCAGTCGACCACGGGACAGAGAGCAGTTCTTC. The full variable domain, with the rest looked up from reference TRBV28 and TRBJ2-1, is DVKVTQSSRYLVKRTGEKVFLECVQDMDHENMFWYRQDPGLGLRLIYFSYDVKMKEKGDIPEGYSVSREKKERFSLILESASTNQTSMYLCASSRPRDREQFFGPGTRLTVL.